These 9 T cell receptor beta chains came from one sample sequenced in a study of blood T cell repertoires in COVID-19. Sequencing used immunoSEQ multiplex PCR; TCRdb keeps in-frame clones, though not all of them. Of hundreds of thousands of clones in the sample, roughly 87% were seen once. Sequenced material: peripheral blood. The receptors were sampled from a man aged 18 to 29 with active or convalescent COVID-19.

V is TRBV6-5 and J is TRBJ1-5, with 7 positions matching TRBD1. The CDR3 is 15 amino acids. J gave up 7 bases and V 5 bases, and 11 bases lay outside the gene matches. The germline V gene has CDR1 MNHEY and CDR2 SVGAGI. The DNA of the CDR3 is TGTGCCAGCAGTCGTTCCAGGGGGTTTAGCCAGCCCCAGCATTTT. Translation gives CASSRSRGFSQPQHF.

The V and J genes are TRBV27 and TRBJ1-5; no definite D call. Trimming left V 2 bases short and J 6 bases short, with 14 bases between. This CDR3 region has 15 residues. Germline-derived CDR1 and CDR2 are MNHEY and SMNVEV (reference sequence). CDR3 residues: CASSLDPQASQPQHF. CDR3 bases: TGTGCCAGCAGTTTAGATCCCCAGGCCAGTCAGCCCCAGCATTTT.

The chain has TRBV7-9 and TRBJ1-2, with 9 bases aligning to TRBD1. This CDR3 is built from 16 residues. Unmatched junction bases numbered 10, after V lost 1 base and J lost 7 bases. Germline CDR1 is SEHNR and CDR2 is FQNEAQ (reference sequence). The CDR3 sequence: CASSLGTGAGYSGYTF. DNA for the CDR3: TGTGCCAGCAGCTTAGGGACAGGGGCGGGTTATTCTGGCTACACCTTC.

The chain links TRBV10-3 to TRBJ2-3; 9 bases are a match to TRBD2. From germline, CDR1 is ENHRY and CDR2 SYGVKD. The CDR3 totals 14 residues. V lost 5 bases, J lost 3 bases, and 3 bases stayed unmatched. CDR3 nucleotides: TGTGCCATCAGTCTAGCGGGAACGACAGATACGCAGTATTTT. Residues: CAISLAGTTDTQYF.

V gene TRBV29-1 combines with J gene TRBJ1-4; possible D gene TRBD1, 5 bases. Germline assignment: CDR1 SQVTM and CDR2 ANQGSEA. V was pared by 6 bases and J by 3 bases, with 11 bases between. The CDR3 contains 13 residues. The CDR3 here is CSVRRGANEKLFF. The CDR3, as DNA: TGCAGCGTCCGGAGGGGTGCTAATGAAAAACTGTTTTTT. The variable domain in full, with the rest retrieved from reference TRBV29-1 and TRBJ1-4, is SAVISQKPSRDICQRGTSLTIQCQVDSQVTMMFWYRQQPGQSLTLIATANQGSEATYESGFVIDKFPISRPNLTFSTLTVSNMSPEDSSIYLCSVRRGANEKLFFGSGTQLSVL.

This clone was seen a handful of times. This chain uses TRBV11-2 with TRBJ2-3; 7 bases map to TRBD2. V gave up 3 bases and J gave up 2 bases; unmatched junction bases: 5. The CDR3 contains 15 residues. CDR1 SGHAT and CDR2 FQNNGV come from the germline V gene. This CDR3 is CASSFLADYTDTQYF. CDR3 sequence (DNA): TGTGCCAGCAGCTTCCTAGCGGACTACACAGATACGCAGTATTTT.

V is TRBV2 and J is TRBJ1-4; 7 bases are shared with TRBD1. The V gene end was trimmed by 6 bases and the J gene end by 4 bases; junction bases not matched to a gene: 5. Germline CDR1 and CDR2: SNHLY and FYNNEI. The CDR3 is made up of 14 amino acids. The CDR3 region is CASRGTVRNEKLFF. CDR3 sequence (DNA): TGTGCCAGCAGGGGGACAGTTCGTAATGAAAAACTGTTTTTT.

The sample holds a few counts of this clone. The V gene is TRBV24-1, the J gene TRBJ2-7, with a possible D match to TRBD1 (5 bases). The germline V and J ends were trimmed by 0 bases and 7 bases, with 9 bases remaining between them. CDR1 KGHDR and CDR2 SFDVKD come from the germline V gene. CDR3 length: 13 residues. CDR3 DNA: TGTGCCACCAGTGATTTGAAGGGGATTGAGCAGTACTTC. Translated: CATSDLKGIEQYF.

The chain joins TRBV24-1 to TRBJ2-2; no reliable D call. CDR3 length: 13 amino acids. The V gene's germline CDR1 is KGHDR and CDR2 SFDVKD. V lost 5 bases and J 5 bases, leaving 8 bases between the germline ends. CDR3 nucleotide sequence: TGTGCCACCAGTGCTACTTATACCGGGGAGCTGTTTTTT. Amino acids: CATSATYTGELFF.